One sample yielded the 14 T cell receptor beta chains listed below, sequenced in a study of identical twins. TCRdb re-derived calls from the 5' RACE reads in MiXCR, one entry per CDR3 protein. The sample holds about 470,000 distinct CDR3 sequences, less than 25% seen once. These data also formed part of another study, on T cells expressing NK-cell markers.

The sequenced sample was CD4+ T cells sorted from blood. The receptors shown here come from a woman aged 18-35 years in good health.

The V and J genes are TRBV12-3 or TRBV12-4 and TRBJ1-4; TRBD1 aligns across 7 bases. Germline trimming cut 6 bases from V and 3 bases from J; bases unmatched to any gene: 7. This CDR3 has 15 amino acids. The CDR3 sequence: CASRSTGWSNEKLFF. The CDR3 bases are TGTGCCAGCAGATCGACAGGGTGGTCTAATGAAAAACTGTTTTTT.

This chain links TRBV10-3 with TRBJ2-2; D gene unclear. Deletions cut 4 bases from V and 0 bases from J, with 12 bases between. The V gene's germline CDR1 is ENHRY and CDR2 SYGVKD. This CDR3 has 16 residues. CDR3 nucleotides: TGTGCCATCAGTGGCGTGCGCAGGCCGAACACCGGGGAGCTGTTTTTT. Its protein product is CAISGVRRPNTGELFF.

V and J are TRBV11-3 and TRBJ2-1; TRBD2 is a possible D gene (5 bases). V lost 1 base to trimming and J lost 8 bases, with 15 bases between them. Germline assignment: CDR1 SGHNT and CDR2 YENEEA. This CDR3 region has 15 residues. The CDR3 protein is CASSLGLTTLHEQFF. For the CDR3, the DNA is TGTGCCAGCAGCTTAGGACTAACCACTCTGCATGAGCAGTTCTTC. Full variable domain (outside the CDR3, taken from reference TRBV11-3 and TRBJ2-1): EAGVVQSPRYKIIEKKQPVAFWCNPISGHNTLYWYLQNLGQGPELLIRYENEEAVDDSQLPKDRFSAERLKGVDSTLKIQPAELGDSAVYLCASSLGLTTLHEQFFGPGTRLTVL.

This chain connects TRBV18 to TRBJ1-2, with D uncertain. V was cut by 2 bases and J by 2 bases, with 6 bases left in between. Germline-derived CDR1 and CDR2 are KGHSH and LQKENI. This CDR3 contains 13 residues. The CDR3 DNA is TGTGCCAGCTCACCAGACGGAAACTATGGCTACACCTTC. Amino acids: CASSPDGNYGYTF.

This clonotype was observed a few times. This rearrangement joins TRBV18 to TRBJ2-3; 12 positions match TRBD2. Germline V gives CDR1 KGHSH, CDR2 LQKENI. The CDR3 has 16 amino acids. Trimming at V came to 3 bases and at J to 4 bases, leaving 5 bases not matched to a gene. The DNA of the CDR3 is TGTGCCAGCTCACCCCGGACTAGCGGGAACCCAGATACGCAGTATTTT. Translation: CASSPRTSGNPDTQYF.

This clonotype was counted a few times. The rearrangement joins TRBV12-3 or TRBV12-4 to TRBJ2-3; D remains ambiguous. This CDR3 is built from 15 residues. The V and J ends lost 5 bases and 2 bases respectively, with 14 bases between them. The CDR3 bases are TGTGCCAGCAGTACCATTGTGGACCTCACAGATACGCAGTATTTT. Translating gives CASSTIVDLTDTQYF.

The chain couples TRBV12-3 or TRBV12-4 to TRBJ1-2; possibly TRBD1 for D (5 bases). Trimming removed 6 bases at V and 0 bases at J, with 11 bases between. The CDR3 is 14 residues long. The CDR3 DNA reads TGTGCCAGCAGGGAGACGACAGCTAACTATGGCTACACCTTC. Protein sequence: CASRETTANYGYTF.

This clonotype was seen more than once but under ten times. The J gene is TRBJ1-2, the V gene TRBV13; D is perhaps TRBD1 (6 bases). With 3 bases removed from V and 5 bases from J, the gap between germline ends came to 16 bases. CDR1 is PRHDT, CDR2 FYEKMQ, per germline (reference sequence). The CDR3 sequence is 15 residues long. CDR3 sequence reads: CASSFLQGGSYGYTF. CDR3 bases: TGTGCCAGCAGCTTCTTACAGGGCGGGAGTTATGGCTACACCTTC.

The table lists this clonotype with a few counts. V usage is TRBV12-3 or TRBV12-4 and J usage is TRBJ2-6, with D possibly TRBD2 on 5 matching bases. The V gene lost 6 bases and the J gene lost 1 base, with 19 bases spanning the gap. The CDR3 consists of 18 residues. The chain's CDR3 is CASRPSRGLLSGANVLTF. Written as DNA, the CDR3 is TGTGCCAGCAGACCCAGCCGGGGTTTACTATCTGGGGCCAACGTCCTGACTTTC.

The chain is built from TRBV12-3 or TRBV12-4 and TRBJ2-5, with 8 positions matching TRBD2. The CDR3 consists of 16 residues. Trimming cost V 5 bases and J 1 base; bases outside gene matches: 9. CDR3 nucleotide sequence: TGTGCCAGCAGTCCTACTAGCGGAGCCCTCCAAGAGACCCAGTACTTC. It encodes CASSPTSGALQETQYF.

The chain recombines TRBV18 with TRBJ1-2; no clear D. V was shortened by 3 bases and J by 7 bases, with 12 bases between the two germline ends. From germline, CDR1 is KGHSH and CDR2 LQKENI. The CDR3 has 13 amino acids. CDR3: CASSPGALVGYTF. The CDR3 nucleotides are TGTGCCAGCTCACCGGGAGCTCTCGTTGGCTACACCTTC. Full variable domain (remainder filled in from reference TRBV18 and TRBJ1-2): NAGVMQNPRHLVRRRGQEARLRCSPMKGHSHVYWYRQLPEEGLKFMVYLQKENIIDESGMPKERFSAEFPKEGPSILRIQQVVRGDSAAYFCASSPGALVGYTFGSGTRLTVV.

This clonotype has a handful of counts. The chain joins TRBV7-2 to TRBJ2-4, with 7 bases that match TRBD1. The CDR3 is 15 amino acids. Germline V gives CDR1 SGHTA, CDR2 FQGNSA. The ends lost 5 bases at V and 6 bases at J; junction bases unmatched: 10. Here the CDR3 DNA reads TGTGCCAGCAGCCCCACGAGGGGGCCGGGAAACATTCAGTACTTC. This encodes CASSPTRGPGNIQYF.

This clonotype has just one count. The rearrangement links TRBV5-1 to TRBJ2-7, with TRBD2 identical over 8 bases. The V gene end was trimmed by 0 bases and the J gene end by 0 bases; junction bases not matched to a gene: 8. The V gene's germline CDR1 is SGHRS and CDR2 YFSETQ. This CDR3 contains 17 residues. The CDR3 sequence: CASSLAAGGLSSYEQYF. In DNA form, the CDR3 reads TGCGCCAGCAGCTTGGCGGCGGGGGGCCTGAGCTCCTACGAGCAGTACTTC.

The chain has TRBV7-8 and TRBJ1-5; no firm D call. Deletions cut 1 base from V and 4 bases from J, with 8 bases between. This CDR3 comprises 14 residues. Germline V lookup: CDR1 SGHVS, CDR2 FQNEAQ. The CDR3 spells CASSLGELNQPQHF. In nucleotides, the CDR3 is TGTGCCAGCAGCTTAGGTGAACTTAATCAGCCCCAGCATTTT.